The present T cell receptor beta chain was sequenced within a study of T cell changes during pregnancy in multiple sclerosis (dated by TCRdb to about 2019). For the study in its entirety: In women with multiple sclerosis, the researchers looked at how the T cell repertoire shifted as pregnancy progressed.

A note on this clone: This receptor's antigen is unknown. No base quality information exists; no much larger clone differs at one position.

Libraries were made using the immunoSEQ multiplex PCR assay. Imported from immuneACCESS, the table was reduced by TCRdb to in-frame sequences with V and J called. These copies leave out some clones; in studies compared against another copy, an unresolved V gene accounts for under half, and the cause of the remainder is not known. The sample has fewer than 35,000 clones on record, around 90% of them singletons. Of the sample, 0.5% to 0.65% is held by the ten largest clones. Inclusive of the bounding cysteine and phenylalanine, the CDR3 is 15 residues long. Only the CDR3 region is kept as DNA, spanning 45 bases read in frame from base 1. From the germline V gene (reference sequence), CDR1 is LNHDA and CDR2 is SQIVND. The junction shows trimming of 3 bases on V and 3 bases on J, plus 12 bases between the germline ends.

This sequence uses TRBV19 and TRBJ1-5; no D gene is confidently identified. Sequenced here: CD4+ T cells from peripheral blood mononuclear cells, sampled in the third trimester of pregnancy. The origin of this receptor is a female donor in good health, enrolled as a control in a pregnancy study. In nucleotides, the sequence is TGTGCCAGTAGTATTGGAGGGCAGTCCAATCAGCCCCAGCATTTT. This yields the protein CASSIGGQSNQPQHF.